Listed here are 28 T cell receptor beta chains from one sample, sequenced in a study of CD8 T cells in Susac syndrome (dated by TCRdb to about 2019). Library prep was done by the immunoSEQ multiplex PCR assay. RNA was extracted using the RNeasy kit, and roughly 0.45 to 1 microgram was reverse transcribed with random hexamers. TCRdb's own reprocessing of the public reads used fastp at Q25 and MiXCR and kept productive beta chains. When rows share a CDR3 protein, they turn into one entry using the most common DNA and genes. The sample table records roughly 180,000 distinct CDR3 sequences; roughly 94% of these occur just once. The top ten clones comprise 0.099% of the sample. The sequenced material came from CD4+ T cells from PBMCs. The receptors come from a human donor with Susac syndrome.

V gene TRBV6-6 combines with J gene TRBJ2-2; unclear D gene. Germline V gene sequence: CDR1 MNHNY, CDR2 SVGAGI (reference sequence). There are 13 residues in the CDR3. V was pared by 2 bases and J by 4 bases, with 5 bases between. The CDR3 here is CASSYGVTGELFF. The CDR3 DNA follows: TGTGCCAGCAGTTACGGGGTCACCGGGGAGCTGTTTTTT.

The rearrangement uses TRBV30 and TRBJ1-6; D not certain. V gave up 0 bases and J gave up 8 bases, with 2 bases separating them. The CDR3 has 11 amino acids. Germline V gene sequence: CDR1 GTSNPN, CDR2 SVGIG (reference sequence). The CDR3 coding sequence is TGTGCCTGGAGTGTACATTCACCCCTCCACTTT. Encoded protein: CAWSVHSPLHF.

The chain uses TRBV28 and TRBJ1-2; tentatively, D is TRBD1 (5 bases). The V end lost 4 bases, the J end lost 8 bases, and 14 bases lay between the germline ends. The CDR3 contains 13 residues. From germline, CDR1 is MDHEN and CDR2 SYDVKM. The CDR3 reads CASSSPPRGGYTF. The CDR3 DNA is TGTGCCAGCAGTTCACCCCCTCGGGGGGGCTACACCTTC.

CDR3 bases: TGTGCCAGCAGCCAAGGAATGGACGAGCAGTACTTC. It specifies CASSQGMDEQYF. This sequence joins TRBV3-1 and TRBJ2-7, with unresolved D. Germline assignment: CDR1 LGHDT and CDR2 YNNKEL (reference sequence). This CDR3 region has 12 residues. V lost 1 base and J lost 5, with 6 bases in between.

The rearrangement uses TRBV20-1 and TRBJ2-3, with 8 bases matching TRBD1. The germline V gene has CDR1 DFQATT and CDR2 SNEGSKA (reference sequence). The J segment lost 3 bases and the V segment lost 7 bases, leaving 6 bases of the junction unmatched. The CDR3 extends over 13 amino acids. The CDR3 spells CSVDGQGTDTQYF. CDR3 DNA: TGCAGTGTCGATGGACAGGGTACAGATACGCAGTATTTT.

This chain connects TRBV9 to TRBJ2-1; possibly TRBD1 for D (5 bases). CDR1 and CDR2 from the germline V gene are SGDLS and YYNGEE. V was pared by 0 bases and J by 4 bases, with 14 bases between. The CDR3 sequence is 16 residues long. CDR3 in DNA: TGTGCCAGCAGCGTAGCCATAGGTGACAGTTACAATGAGCAGTTCTTC. Encoded protein: CASSVAIGDSYNEQFF.

The V call is TRBV15, the J call TRBJ1-6; D is possibly TRBD1 (6 bases). The V and J ends lost 2 bases and 14 bases respectively, with 22 bases between them. Germline values: CDR1 LNHNV, CDR2 YYDKDF (reference sequence). The CDR3 consists of 16 residues. The CDR3 loop reads CATSRSRGGANGALHF. The CDR3 DNA reads as TGTGCCACCAGCAGATCAAGGGGGGGGGCTAACGGAGCCCTCCACTTT.

J is TRBJ2-1 and V is TRBV12-3 or TRBV12-4; D could derive from TRBD1 or TRBD2 (5 bases each). Trimming shortened V by 5 bases and J by 1 base, and 15 bases separated the two germline ends. The CDR3 totals 16 residues. The CDR3 coding sequence is TGTGCCAGCAGTCCACGGGACGGAGCTTCCTACAATGAGCAGTTCTTC. This translates into CASSPRDGASYNEQFF.

The chain joins TRBV12-5 to TRBJ1-1; no reliable D call. The CDR3 covers 13 residues. The germline V gene has CDR1 LGHNT and CDR2 FRNRAP. Deletions cut 1 base from V and 0 bases from J, with 3 bases between. CDR3 sequence: CASGLGMNTEAFF. DNA of the CDR3: TGTGCTAGTGGTTTGGGCATGAACACTGAAGCTTTCTTT.

The CDR3 DNA is TGTGCCAGCAGCGCATCCCCAACGGAGAGCACAGATACGCAGTATTTT. As protein: CASSASPTESTDTQYF. V gene TRBV7-8 combines with J gene TRBJ2-3; D is unclear. With 5 bases removed from V and 0 bases from J, the gap between germline ends came to 15 bases. Germline V CDR1 and CDR2: SGHVS, FQNEAQ. This CDR3 has 16 residues.

The sample holds a few counts of this clonotype. This chain uses TRBV7-2 with TRBJ2-3, with 10 bases identical to TRBD2. V shed 5 bases and J 4 bases; nucleotides not matched to a gene: 6. CDR1 and CDR2 from the germline V gene are SGHTA and FQGNSA. The CDR3 loop spans 15 amino acids. This chain's CDR3 is CASSPGLAGADTQYF. CDR3 in DNA: TGTGCCAGCAGCCCGGGTCTAGCGGGAGCAGATACGCAGTATTTT.

The chain combines TRBV4-1 with TRBJ1-2; D is ambiguous. This CDR3 has 14 residues. Germline loops: CDR1 MGHRA, CDR2 YSYEKL. The ends were cut back, 4 bases at V and 1 base at J, with 10 bases in the middle. CDR3 sequence (DNA): TGCGCCAGCAGCCCTCGAGTGGGTAACTATGGCTACACCTTC. The encoded protein is CASSPRVGNYGYTF.

The chain employs TRBV5-1 and TRBJ2-7, with 9 bases that match TRBD1. Trimming cost V 3 bases and J 0 bases; bases outside gene matches: 7. Per germline, CDR1 SGHRS and CDR2 YFSETQ. The CDR3 spans 16 residues. CDR3 sequence reads: CASSSGQGDFSYEQYF. In nucleotides, the CDR3 is TGCGCCAGCAGCTCGGGACAGGGCGACTTCTCCTACGAGCAGTACTTC.

This clonotype has only a few counts. V and J are TRBV7-9 and TRBJ1-1, with TRBD1 as a possible D gene (5 bases). The CDR3 has 13 amino acids. The germline V gene encodes CDR1 SEHNR and CDR2 FQNEAQ (reference sequence). Trimming stripped 1 base from V and 5 bases from J, with 8 bases between. CDR3 protein: CASSLGRETEAFF. CDR3 DNA: TGTGCCAGCAGCTTAGGCAGGGAGACTGAAGCTTTCTTT.

V gene TRBV30 combines with J gene TRBJ2-5; possible D gene TRBD2, 5 bases. The CDR3 is 14 residues long. CDR1 is GTSNPN and CDR2 is SVGIG in the germline V gene (reference sequence). Trimming stripped 0 bases from V and 4 bases from J, with 12 bases between. This CDR3 reads CAWSVSPGRETQYF. The DNA for the CDR3 is TGTGCCTGGAGTGTATCCCCGGGAAGAGAGACCCAGTACTTC.

The CDR3 loop is CASSFDENTEAFF. DNA of the CDR3: TGTGCCAGCAGCTTCGACGAGAACACTGAAGCTTTCTTT. The V and J genes are TRBV7-2 and TRBJ1-1; no definite D call. Germline assignment: CDR1 SGHTA and CDR2 FQGNSA. The CDR3 extends over 13 amino acids. V was cut by 3 bases and J by 1 base, with 6 bases left in between.

The chain links TRBV3-1 to TRBJ2-7, with 7 bases that match TRBD2. From germline, CDR1 is LGHDT and CDR2 YNNKEL (reference sequence). Trimming cost V 4 bases and J 0 bases; bases outside gene matches: 6. The CDR3 sequence is 15 residues long. The CDR3: CASSPSRDYSYEQYF. The CDR3 region has the DNA TGTGCCAGCAGCCCAAGCCGGGACTACTCCTACGAGCAGTACTTC.

The rearrangement joins TRBV20-1 to TRBJ1-4; no definite D call. V gave up 3 bases and J gave up 7 bases, with 15 bases separating them. This CDR3 spans 14 amino acids. The V gene's germline CDR1 is DFQATT and CDR2 SNEGSKA (reference sequence). CDR3 amino acids: CSARDQVLGEKLFF. The CDR3 DNA sequence: TGCAGTGCTAGGGATCAGGTTTTAGGTGAAAAACTGTTTTTT.

This rearrangement joins TRBV7-9 to TRBJ1-6; D perhaps matches TRBD1 (5 bases). Germline V lookup: CDR1 SEHNR, CDR2 FQNEAQ (reference sequence). The length of the CDR3 is 14 residues. V was shortened by 5 bases and J by 10 bases, with 15 bases between the two germline ends. The CDR3 DNA reads TGTGCCAGCAGCCAAAGGCAGGGTCGGTCACCCCTCCACTTT. Amino acids: CASSQRQGRSPLHF.

CDR3 nucleotides: TGTGCCAGTAGTATAGGGACAGGGGAGGTAGATACGCAGTATTTT. Translated: CASSIGTGEVDTQYF. The V and J genes are TRBV19 and TRBJ2-3; 9 nucleotides agree with TRBD1. V was clipped by 1 base and J by 5 bases; unmatched bases: 4. The germline V gene encodes CDR1 LNHDA and CDR2 SQIVND (reference sequence). This CDR3 is 15 amino acids long.

V is TRBV19 and J is TRBJ1-5; D possibly corresponds to TRBD1 (5 bases). The CDR3 sequence is 13 residues long. The V end was cut by 5 bases, the J end by 4 bases, with 9 bases between. Germline V lookup: CDR1 LNHDA, CDR2 SQIVND (reference sequence). The CDR3 coding sequence is TGTGCCAGTAGTCCCCAGGGTAATCAGCCCCAGCATTTT. It translates to CASSPQGNQPQHF.

This sequence joins TRBV4-2 and TRBJ1-1; D is uncertain. The CDR3 runs to 13 residues. CDR1 is LGHNA, CDR2 YNFKEQ, per germline. V gave up 0 bases and J gave up 7 bases, with 9 bases separating them. The CDR3 reads CASSQDARSEAFF. The CDR3 DNA is TGTGCCAGCAGCCAAGATGCTCGGAGTGAAGCTTTCTTT.

This chain links TRBV28 with TRBJ2-2; tentative D call: TRBD1 (6 bases). V was shortened by 5 bases and J by 7 bases, with 17 bases between the two germline ends. Germline CDR1 reads MDHEN; CDR2 reads SYDVKM. This CDR3 region has 15 residues. The CDR3 sequence: CASSTGTRLDGELFF. CDR3 bases: TGTGCCAGCAGTACAGGGACCAGACTTGACGGGGAGCTGTTTTTT.

V and J are TRBV2 and TRBJ2-1; D is unclear. CDR1 SNHLY and CDR2 FYNNEI come from the germline V gene. Trimming shortened V by 6 bases and J by 0 bases, and 12 bases separated the two germline ends. The length of the CDR3 is 15 residues. CDR3: CASRAESSSYNEQFF. CDR3 nucleotide sequence: TGTGCCAGCAGGGCAGAGTCTAGCTCCTACAATGAGCAGTTCTTC.

The chain combines TRBV20-1 with TRBJ2-3; a possible D gene is TRBD2 (5 bases). Trimming shortened V by 0 bases and J by 0 bases, and 13 bases separated the two germline ends. The CDR3 sequence is 16 residues long. Per the germline V gene, CDR1 is DFQATT and CDR2 is SNEGSKA (reference sequence). CDR3 residues: CSARDAGRVSTDTQYF. The CDR3 bases are TGCAGTGCTAGAGATGCGGGCCGGGTGAGCACAGATACGCAGTATTTT.

This clonotype has more than one count but fewer than ten. The chain uses TRBV30 and TRBJ2-5; D may correspond to TRBD1 or TRBD2 (6 bases each). Germline values: CDR1 GTSNPN, CDR2 SVGIG (reference sequence). Trimming took off 2 bases at V and 1 base at J, with 8 bases between the two ends. This CDR3 has 13 residues. CDR3 sequence reads: CAWSRGLQETQYF. In DNA, the CDR3 is TGTGCCTGGAGTCGGGGGCTCCAAGAGACCCAGTACTTC.

CDR3 DNA sequence: TGTGCCTGGAGCCCGCAGGCTATGAACACTGAAGCTTTCTTT. It encodes CAWSPQAMNTEAFF. The V gene is TRBV30, the J gene TRBJ1-1; D is ambiguous. The CDR3 is 14 amino acids. CDR1 is GTSNPN and CDR2 is SVGIG in the germline V gene (reference sequence). V gave up 3 bases and J gave up 0 bases, with 11 bases separating them.

In this sample, this clonotype turned up once. The chain combines TRBV5-6 with TRBJ2-6; tentative D call: TRBD2 (5 bases). Trimming took off 5 bases at V and 4 bases at J, with 7 bases between the two ends. Germline V gene data show CDR1 as SGHDT and CDR2 as YYEEEE. CDR3 length: 13 amino acids. Here the CDR3 DNA reads TGTGCCAGCAGGGACTGGGGGGCCAACGTCCTGACTTTC. This gives the protein CASRDWGANVLTF.